This TCR beta chain was found in a study of cytomegalovirus exposure and HLA in healthy donors. Across the study: Early released data comprised approximately 85 million unique TCRs from HLA-typed donors.

The PCR employed 60 Vbeta primers together with 13 Jbeta primers. Sequenced by immunoSEQ multiplex PCR; TCRdb stores in-frame clones only, minus some. Its table lists approximately 140,000 clones. Germline V lookup: CDR1 SGDLS, CDR2 YYNGEE. V was trimmed by 3 bases and J by 11 bases, leaving 6 bases between them. This CDR3 has 10 amino acids. On this clone itself: Its antigen is not known.

Findings and caveats of the study: With later analysis, a missense DCLRE1C variant became linked to TCR beta V- and J-gene trimming. Among TCR beta chains of equal frequency, HLA-associated ones were more clonally expanded in a later analysis. Productive status was seen about 90% or about 30% of the time for most TCR beta V segments in an earlier analysis.

The receptor was derived from a woman aged 50 to 65 in good health and CMV-seronegative. The sample taken for sequencing was PBMCs. This sequence joins TRBV9 and TRBJ2-1, with D possibly TRBD1 on 5 matching bases. The CDR3 loop reads CASSGTKQFF. In nucleotides, the CDR3 is TGTGCCAGCAGCGGGACAAAGCAGTTCTTC.